This TCR beta chain was observed in a study of brain T cells in children with intractable seizures. CDR3 length: 15 amino acids. J was trimmed by 3 bases and V by 2 bases; bases with no gene match: 5. Germline-derived CDR1 and CDR2 are SGHTA and FQGTGA. Time point specified: blood from clinic visit 5 months post-surgery; TSC patient then seizure free. The assay was immunoSEQ multiplex PCR, and TCRdb's table has in-frame clones only and misses some. Among about 340,000 clones listed, about 93% were seen once. The sequence was collected from a boy under two years old with tuberous sclerosis and intractable seizures. Material: peripheral blood, obtained roughly 5 months after surgery. The rearrangement joins TRBV7-3 to TRBJ2-5; TRBD1 matches 8 bases. The CDR3 coding sequence is TGTGCCAGCAGCTTAGCAGGGGGCGAAGAAGAGACCCAGTACTTC. It yields the protein CASSLAGGEEETQYF.